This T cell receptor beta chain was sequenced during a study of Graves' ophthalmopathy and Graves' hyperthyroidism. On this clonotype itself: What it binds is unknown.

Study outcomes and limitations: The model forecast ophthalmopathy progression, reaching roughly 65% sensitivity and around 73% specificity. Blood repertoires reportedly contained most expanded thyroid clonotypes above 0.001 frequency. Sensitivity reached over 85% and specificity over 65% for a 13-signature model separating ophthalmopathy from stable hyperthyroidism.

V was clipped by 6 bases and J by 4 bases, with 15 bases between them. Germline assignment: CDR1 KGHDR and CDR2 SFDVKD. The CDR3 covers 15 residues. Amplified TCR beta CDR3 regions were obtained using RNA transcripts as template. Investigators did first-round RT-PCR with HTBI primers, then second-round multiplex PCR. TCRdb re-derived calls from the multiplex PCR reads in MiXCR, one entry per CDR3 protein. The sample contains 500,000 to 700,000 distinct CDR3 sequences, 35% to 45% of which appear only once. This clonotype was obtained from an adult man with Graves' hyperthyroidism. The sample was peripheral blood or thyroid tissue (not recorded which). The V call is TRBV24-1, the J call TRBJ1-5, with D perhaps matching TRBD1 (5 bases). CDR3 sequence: CATSSAGTPNQPQHF. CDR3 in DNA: TGTGCCACCAGTTCCGCCGGGACGCCTAATCAGCCCCAGCATTTT.